The clone carrying this T cell receptor (beta chain) appeared a few times. What it binds is unknown. The data originate from a study of vaccination and CD4 T cells after COVID-19. Study background: Samples taken post-COVID came a median around 3.5 months after diagnosis, ranging from 35 to 161. Post-vaccination specimens were collected at a median of roughly 65 days following dose two (range 14 to 241). Cells received overlapping spike peptides from SARS-CoV-2, HCoV-NL63, HCoV-OC43 and HCoV-229E as stimulation.

Sequencing of DNA taken from cultured CD4+ T cells relied on the Oncomine TCR Beta short-read assay. TCRdb reprocessed the PCR reads with MiXCR, giving one entry per CDR3 protein. The table lists several thousand distinct CDR3 sequences, approximately 25% of them singletons, with around 30% in the top ten. Treatment in this sample: approximately 9-day PBMC culture with coronavirus spike peptide pools or control peptides (ViraFEST assay). General study points: Median roughly 90% of reactive clones detected in convalescent patients emerged only post-vaccination.

V lost 3 bases and J lost 3, with 6 bases in between. Per the germline V gene, CDR1 is DFQATT and CDR2 is SNEGSKA (reference sequence). The CDR3 is 12 residues long. The TCR comes from a human donor who had recovered from COVID-19. The chain couples TRBV20-1 to TRBJ1-5; D uncertain. The sample comprised CD4+ T cells from blood, cultured in vitro. This chain's CDR3 is CSARRANQPQHF. CDR3 nucleotides: TGCAGTGCTAGGAGGGCCAATCAGCCCCAGCATTTT.